The rows below give T cell receptor beta chains drawn from one sample of a study of blood T cell repertoires in COVID-19. Repertoires were generated with immunoSEQ multiplex PCR, while TCRdb's copy carries only in-frame clones and drops some. This sample has over 70,000 clones, with 88% found just once. Specimen: peripheral blood. The receptors shown here come from an elderly man with acute or convalescent COVID-19. CDR3s include the opening cysteine and the closing phenylalanine or tryptophan. Each record gives: J gene, D gene, clone size, V gene, CDR3 protein, CDR3 DNA. D genes are given only for firm matches. Some rows have no size entry. The others give once, few or many, or a class for an expanded clone.

J: TRBJ1-3; D: TRBD1; size: NA; V: TRBV5-5; CDR3: CASSGTGISGNTIYF; DNA: TGTGCCAGCAGCGGGACAGGGATCTCTGGAAACACCATATATTTT
J: TRBJ2-5; D: NA; size: NA; V: TRBV11-2; CDR3: CASSIGGETQYF; DNA: TGTGCCAGCAGCATTGGGGGGGAGACCCAGTACTTC
J: TRBJ2-1; D: TRBD2; size: NA; V: TRBV9; CDR3: CASSPRGGAGGLNEQFF; DNA: TGTGCCAGCAGCCCTCGGGGAGGGGCGGGAGGCCTTAATGAGCAGTTCTTC
J: TRBJ1-4; D: NA; size: NA; V: TRBV3-1/TRBV3-2; CDR3: CASSQDGGGEKLFF; DNA: TGTGCCAGCAGCCAAGATGGGGGCGGCGAAAAACTGTTTTTT
J: TRBJ2-1; D: NA; size: NA; V: TRBV5-4; CDR3: CASSLANHPEQFF; DNA: TGTGCCAGCAGCTTGGCCAATCATCCTGAGCAGTTCTTC
J: TRBJ1-2; D: TRBD1; size: NA; V: TRBV4-1; CDR3: CASSQDGQASYGYTF; DNA: TGCGCCAGCAGCCAAGACGGACAGGCTTCCTATGGCTACACCTTC
J: TRBJ1-6; D: NA; size: NA; V: TRBV6-5; CDR3: CASKESNSPLHF; DNA: TGTGCCAGCAAAGAGAGCAATTCACCCCTCCACTTT
J: TRBJ1-2; D: TRBD1; size: once; V: TRBV7-3; CDR3: CASSLDRASGYTF; DNA: TGTGCCAGCAGCTTAGACAGGGCTAGTGGCTACACCTTC
J: TRBJ1-1; D: TRBD1; size: NA; V: TRBV28; CDR3: CASRVGTEAQGVNTEAFF; DNA: TGTGCCAGCAGGGTAGGGACGGAGGCCCAGGGGGTGAACACTGAAGCTTTCTTT
J: TRBJ1-1; D: NA; size: NA; V: TRBV5-1; CDR3: CASSLPGGTEAFF; DNA: TGCGCCAGCAGCTTGCCCGGAGGGACTGAAGCTTTCTTT
J: TRBJ1-3; D: TRBD1; size: NA; V: TRBV9; CDR3: CASSYRDSGTGYTIYF; DNA: TGTGCCAGCAGCTATCGGGACAGCGGCACGGGGTACACCATATATTTT
J: TRBJ1-2; D: TRBD1; size: once; V: TRBV19; CDR3: CASNTGAGGYTF; DNA: TGTGCCAGTAACACAGGGGCCGGGGGCTACACCTTC
J: TRBJ2-6; D: TRBD2; size: NA; V: TRBV6-4; CDR3: CASRAHSGGVSSGANVLTF; DNA: TGTGCCAGCCGAGCCCATTCCGGGGGGGTCAGCTCTGGGGCCAACGTCCTGACTTTC
J: TRBJ1-2; D: NA; size: NA; V: TRBV12-3/TRBV12-4; CDR3: CASSLAGNYGYTF; DNA: TGTGCCAGCAGTTTGGCAGGGAACTATGGCTACACCTTC